The 27 T cell receptor beta chains given below trace back to one sample, sequenced in a study of OX40 agonist ivuxolimab in advanced cancers. Sequencing was performed with immunoSEQ multiplex PCR; in TCRdb, only in-frame clones are kept and a portion is missing. The repertoire holds 50,000 to 60,000 clones, with approximately 80% as singletons. The source material was CD4+ or CD8+ T cells sorted from blood, sampled in a trial of the OX40 agonist ivuxolimab. Receptor source: an adult with an advanced solid tumor such as melanoma, head and neck, liver or kidney cancer.

V gene TRBV28 combines with J gene TRBJ2-7; 7 bases match TRBD1. V lost 6 bases to trimming and J lost 5 bases; unmatched junction nucleotides: 13. This CDR3 comprises 15 residues. CDR1 is MDHEN, CDR2 SYDVKM, per germline. DNA of the CDR3: TGTGCCAGCAGGGGTGGTACAGGGGTGGGGAACGAGCAGTACTTC. It yields the protein CASRGGTGVGNEQYF.

The CDR3 spells CASSEALGQGGGEQYF. The CDR3 DNA reads as TGTGCCAGCAGTGAAGCATTGGGACAGGGTGGGGGCGAGCAGTACTTC. The genes are TRBV6-1 and TRBJ2-7; TRBD1 matches at 9 bases. The CDR3 sequence is 16 residues long. Germline V gene data show CDR1 as MNHNS and CDR2 as SASEGT. J was trimmed by 6 bases and V by 0 bases; bases with no gene match: 9.

V is TRBV16 and J is TRBJ1-2; D is uncertain. This CDR3 has 14 amino acids. V lost 0 bases to trimming and J lost 8 bases, with 13 bases between them. Germline V gene sequence: CDR1 KGHSY, CDR2 FQNENV. The CDR3 sequence: CASSQSGQRSGYTF. The CDR3 DNA reads as TGTGCCAGCAGCCAATCAGGGCAAAGAAGCGGCTACACCTTC.

The rearrangement uses TRBV18 and TRBJ2-5; maybe TRBD2 (6 bases). Per the germline V gene, CDR1 is KGHSH and CDR2 is LQKENI. The germline V and J ends were trimmed by 2 bases and 4 bases, with 17 bases remaining between them. This CDR3 spans 16 amino acids. Written as DNA, the CDR3 is TGTGCCAGCTCACCAGGGACTTCCAGGTCGGGAGAGACCCAGTACTTC. It specifies CASSPGTSRSGETQYF.

CDR3 bases: TGTGCCAGCAGTTACCTGGGGATCACTGAAGCTTTCTTT. Amino acid sequence: CASSYLGITEAFF. The V and J genes are TRBV6-6 and TRBJ1-1; D gene unclear. Trimming cost V 2 bases and J 4 bases, with 8 bases left between them. The germline V gene encodes CDR1 MNHNY and CDR2 SVGAGI (reference sequence). The CDR3 loop spans 13 amino acids.

The chain carries TRBV9 and TRBJ2-5, with unresolved D. The germline V and J ends were trimmed by 0 bases and 5 bases, with 11 bases remaining between them. The CDR3 is made up of 14 amino acids. The germline CDR1 and CDR2 sequences are SGDLS and YYNGEE. This CDR3 is CASSVGFGWETQYF. The CDR3 DNA follows: TGTGCCAGCAGCGTAGGATTCGGCTGGGAGACCCAGTACTTC.

This chain joins TRBV7-9 and TRBJ1-6; 9 bases map to TRBD1. CDR1 and CDR2 (germline): SEHNR, FQNEAQ (reference sequence). With 4 bases clipped from V and 7 bases from J, the junction kept 14 bases outside the gene matches. CDR3 length: 18 residues. CDR3 sequence reads: CASSSLLQGALNNSPLHF. CDR3 DNA sequence: TGTGCCAGCAGCTCACTCCTACAGGGGGCATTGAACAATTCACCCCTCCACTTT.

The chain recombines TRBV5-5 with TRBJ2-7; D is unclear. CDR1 SGHKS and CDR2 YYEKEE come from the germline V gene (reference sequence). This CDR3 is 13 amino acids long. Deletions cut 0 bases from V and 0 bases from J, with 4 bases between. The CDR3 loop is CASSLGVSYEQYF. The CDR3 bases are TGTGCCAGCAGCTTGGGGGTCTCCTACGAGCAGTACTTC.

V and J are TRBV6-6 and TRBJ1-5; D is uncertain. The CDR3 runs to 14 residues. The germline V and J ends were trimmed by 7 bases and 7 bases, with 17 bases remaining between them. The germline V gene has CDR1 MNHNY and CDR2 SVGAGI (reference sequence). CDR3 region: CASMLPGERQPQHF. The CDR3 DNA is TGTGCCAGCATGCTCCCAGGAGAAAGGCAGCCCCAGCATTTT.

This sequence joins TRBV7-6 and TRBJ2-3, with 7 bases fitting TRBD2. The CDR3 contains 18 residues. Germline loops: CDR1 SGHVS, CDR2 FNYEAQ. Trimming cost V 1 base and J 0 bases; bases outside gene matches: 10. CDR3 region: CASSLEASSGVSTDTQYF. For the CDR3, the DNA is TGTGCCAGCAGCTTAGAGGCGTCCAGCGGGGTTAGCACAGATACGCAGTATTTT.

There are a few counts of this clone. The chain carries TRBV6-5 and TRBJ2-7; a possible D gene is TRBD1 (6 bases). Germline assignment: CDR1 MNHEY and CDR2 SVGAGI. Trimming took 5 bases from V and 6 from J, leaving 14 bases between them. There are 13 residues in the CDR3. In DNA, the CDR3 is TGTGCCAGCAGTACAGGGCTAGCCGGCGAGCAGTACTTC. This translates into CASSTGLAGEQYF.

This chain connects TRBV18 to TRBJ1-2; 7 bases line up with TRBD1. The CDR3 has 13 residues. Germline V gives CDR1 KGHSH, CDR2 LQKENI. With V trimmed by 2 bases and J by 8 bases, 5 bases remained unmatched. Written as DNA, the CDR3 is TGTGCCAGCTCACCATCCCAGGGGGTCGGCTACACCTTC. It encodes CASSPSQGVGYTF.

The gene calls are TRBV2 and TRBJ2-7; 9 positions agree with TRBD2. Trimming at V came to 5 bases and at J to 1 base, leaving 9 bases not matched to a gene. CDR3 size: 16 residues. Germline lookup yields CDR1 SNHLY and CDR2 FYNNEI. The CDR3 here is CASSTGGGARSYEQYF. The CDR3 DNA reads TGTGCCAGCAGTACGGGCGGGGGGGCCAGATCCTACGAGCAGTACTTC.

As to this clone: Different DNA sequences within this sample yield the same CDR3. The V gene is TRBV4-1, the J gene TRBJ1-2; TRBD1 might be the D (6 bases). Germline V gene data show CDR1 as MGHRA and CDR2 as YSYEKL. Trimming left V 2 bases short and J 8 bases short, with 21 bases between. The CDR3 length is 16 residues. Here the CDR3 reads CASSQLGGLGGRGYTF. The CDR3 bases are TGCGCCAGCAGCCAATTAGGGGGGCTCGGGGGAAGGGGCTACACCTTC.

This clone was picked up a small number of times. This chain joins TRBV7-2 and TRBJ2-5, with a possible D match to TRBD2 (6 bases). V lost 0 bases and J lost 7, with 12 bases in between. CDR3 length: 14 amino acids. Per the germline V gene, CDR1 is SGHTA and CDR2 is FQGNSA. The CDR3 nucleotides read TGTGCCAGCAGCTTAGCGGGAGGACGCGTGACCCAGTACTTC. This translates into CASSLAGGRVTQYF.

V gene TRBV29-1 combines with J gene TRBJ1-1, with 7 nucleotides matching TRBD1. V lost 7 bases and J lost 1; bases outside the gene matches: 3. The germline gives CDR1 SQVTM, CDR2 ANQGSEA. The CDR3 extends over 12 amino acids. The CDR3 DNA reads as TGCAGCGCGGGACAGAGGAACACTGAAGCTTTCTTT. This sequence encodes CSAGQRNTEAFF.

The chain combines TRBV14 with TRBJ1-2; D perhaps matches TRBD1 (5 bases). Germline values: CDR1 SGHDN, CDR2 FVKESK. The CDR3 runs 13 residues. V dropped 2 bases and J dropped 4 bases, with 8 bases sitting between them. CDR3 region: CASSQRGSYGYTF. The CDR3, as DNA: TGTGCCAGCAGCCAAAGGGGTAGCTATGGCTACACCTTC.

V gene TRBV7-3 combines with J gene TRBJ2-7; D is perhaps TRBD2 (6 bases). Germline loops: CDR1 SGHTA, CDR2 FQGTGA. With 5 bases removed from V and 6 bases from J, the gap between germline ends came to 17 bases. The CDR3 contains 14 residues. CDR3 in amino acids: CASSADGLPGEQYF. The CDR3, as DNA: TGTGCCAGCAGCGCAGATGGACTACCAGGCGAGCAGTACTTC.

The chain uses TRBV9 and TRBJ1-2; TRBD1 might be the D (5 bases). This CDR3 comprises 14 residues. Trimming took 0 bases from V and 8 from J, leaving 14 bases between them. Germline loops: CDR1 SGDLS, CDR2 YYNGEE. The CDR3 DNA sequence: TGTGCCAGCAGCGTAGCTCGCCAGGGCGAGGGCTACACCTTC. Translation: CASSVARQGEGYTF. Looking up the rest from reference TRBV9 and TRBJ1-2 gives the full variable domain: DSGVTQTPKHLITATGQRVTLRCSPRSGDLSVYWYQQSLDQGLQFLIQYYNGEERAKGNILERFSAQQFPDLHSELNLSSLELGDSALYFCASSVARQGEGYTFGSGTRLTVV.

V and J are TRBV5-4 and TRBJ1-1; D might be TRBD1 (5 bases). V was trimmed by 2 bases and J by 5 bases, leaving 10 bases between them. This CDR3 has 13 residues. CDR1 is SGHNT, CDR2 YYREEE, per germline (reference sequence). CDR3 region: CASSFTSGTEAFF. The CDR3 DNA reads as TGTGCCAGCAGCTTTACATCAGGGACTGAAGCTTTCTTT.

The chain couples TRBV6-4 to TRBJ2-6, with D unclear. Looked up from germline, CDR1 is MRHNA and CDR2 is SNTAGT. This CDR3 comprises 14 residues. Trimming took off 5 bases at V and 0 bases at J, with 5 bases between the two ends. The DNA of the CDR3 is TGTGCCAGCAGTCGTGGCTCTGGGGCCAACGTCCTGACTTTC. Translating gives CASSRGSGANVLTF.

The chain has TRBV7-2 and TRBJ2-4; a weak D match, TRBD2 (6 bases). CDR1 is SGHTA, CDR2 FQGNSA, per germline. Trimming left V 3 bases short and J 0 bases short, with 12 bases between. The CDR3 length is 16 residues. This CDR3 reads CASSFRPGVAKNIQYF. The CDR3 DNA sequence: TGTGCCAGCAGCTTTCGCCCGGGAGTAGCCAAAAACATTCAGTACTTC. Combining the CDR3 with reference TRBV7-2 and TRBJ2-4 gives the whole variable domain GAGVSQSPSNKVTEKGKDVELRCDPISGHTALYWYRQSLGQGLEFLIYFQGNSAPDKSGLPSDRFSAERTGGSVSTLTIQRTQQEDSAVYLCASSFRPGVAKNIQYFGAGTRLSVL.

This chain joins TRBV7-2 and TRBJ2-7; 16 bases are shared with TRBD2. The germline V gene encodes CDR1 SGHTA and CDR2 FQGNSA. The ends lost 5 bases at V and 8 bases at J; junction bases unmatched: 12. The CDR3 contains 17 residues. Here the CDR3 DNA reads TGTGCCAGCAGCCGTGGGACTAGCGGGGGGGCCCTCTCCCAGCAGTACTTC. Translating gives CASSRGTSGGALSQQYF.

This sequence joins TRBV6-5 and TRBJ2-1; 7 bases agree with TRBD1. V lost 10 bases, J lost 12 bases, and 9 bases stayed unmatched. Germline-derived CDR1 and CDR2 are MNHEY and SVGAGI. The CDR3 extends over 11 amino acids. The CDR3 loop reads CATVLGQRQFF. Here the CDR3 DNA reads TGTGCCACCGTTCTGGGACAGCGGCAGTTCTTC.

The chain uses TRBV11-2 and TRBJ2-7; D may be TRBD2 (5 bases). The CDR3 totals 13 residues. Germline V gives CDR1 SGHAT, CDR2 FQNNGV. Trimming removed 1 base at V and 7 bases at J, with 11 bases between. CDR3 sequence: CASSLGLSGEQYF. The CDR3 DNA is TGTGCCAGCAGCTTAGGTCTCTCGGGGGAGCAGTACTTC.

The chain links TRBV18 to TRBJ2-2, with D unresolved. V shed 8 bases and J shed 4 bases, with 8 bases lying between them. CDR1 KGHSH and CDR2 LQKENI come from the germline V gene. This CDR3 comprises 12 residues. CDR3 coding DNA: TGTGCCAGCCGCAGGATCACCGGGGAGCTGTTTTTT. It is translated as CASRRITGELFF.

The chain uses TRBV7-8 and TRBJ2-7, with 10 bases fitting TRBD1. After removal of 7 bases from V and 5 bases from J, the junction contained 11 bases not matched to a gene. The CDR3 extends over 15 amino acids. Germline V gene data show CDR1 as SGHVS and CDR2 as FQNEAQ. DNA for the CDR3: TGTGCCAGCACCCAGCCCGGGACAGGGGAGGACGAGCAGTACTTC. Amino acids: CASTQPGTGEDEQYF.